Listed below are T cell receptor beta chains from one sample, sequenced in a study of T-cell reconstitution after alpha-beta-depleted transplantation in children. TCRdb reanalysed the PCR reads using MiXCR and keeps one entry per CDR3 protein. The sample consists of about 980,000 distinct CDR3 sequences, around 30% of them appearing once. This specimen consisted of PBMCs, mostly from graft donor cells, obtained 360 days after TCRalphabeta/CD19-depleted stem cell transplant. Receptor source: a boy under two years old who had a stem cell transplant for SCID, so the T cells may come from the graft donor. Both conserved end residues are part of each CDR3. Each record gives: J gene, clone size, D gene, V gene, CDR3 DNA, CDR3 protein. The D gene is left open where the match is weak. Size tells how often a clone was seen (once, few, many) or the class of an expanded clone, and some rows leave it out.

J: TRBJ2-6; size: many; D: TRBD2; V: TRBV2; DNA: TGTGCCAGCAGTCTTAGCGGGCTAAGCTCTGGGGCCAACGTCCTGACTTTC; CDR3: CASSLSGLSSGANVLTF
J: TRBJ2-1; size: .; D: .; V: TRBV30; DNA: TGTGCCTGGACCGGGGGCAGCTCCTACAATGAGCAGTTCTTC; CDR3: CAWTGGSSYNEQFF
J: TRBJ2-1; size: few; D: .; V: TRBV4-2; DNA: TGTGCCAGCAGCCAAGATCTTCGGTGGGGGCCGGGTGAGCAGTTCTTC; CDR3: CASSQDLRWGPGEQFF
J: TRBJ2-7; size: .; D: .; V: TRBV7-2; DNA: TGTGCCAGCAGCTTAGAGATTAGCGGCTTTATGCAGCAGTACTTC; CDR3: CASSLEISGFMQQYF
J: TRBJ2-7; size: .; D: .; V: TRBV12-3/TRBV12-4; DNA: TGTGCCAGCAGTTTCCAGTACTACGAGCAGTACTTC; CDR3: CASSFQYYEQYF
J: TRBJ2-3; size: few; D: .; V: TRBV18; DNA: TGTGCCAGCTCACCGACGAACTTAGATACGCAGTATTTT; CDR3: CASSPTNLDTQYF
J: TRBJ1-6; size: few; D: .; V: TRBV7-8; DNA: TGTGCCAGCAGCTTCTCAGGGAAGAATTCACCCCTCCACTTT; CDR3: CASSFSGKNSPLHF
J: TRBJ1-4; size: .; D: .; V: TRBV7-9; DNA: TGTGCCAGCAGCCTCGGCCAAGGGGAAAAACTGTTTTTT; CDR3: CASSLGQGEKLFF
J: TRBJ1-1; size: .; D: .; V: TRBV6-2/TRBV6-3; DNA: TGTGCCAGCAGTTGGGGCGGGCGCACTGAAGCTTTCTTT; CDR3: CASSWGGRTEAFF
J: TRBJ2-5; size: .; D: .; V: TRBV2; DNA: TGTGCCAGCAGTGAAGCGGGTGGCAGTTACCAAGAGACCCAGTACTTC; CDR3: CASSEAGGSYQETQYF
J: TRBJ2-7; size: few; D: TRBD1; V: TRBV6-1; DNA: TGTGCCAGCAGCCGAGGGACAGTTATCACCTACGAGCAGTACTTC; CDR3: CASSRGTVITYEQYF
J: TRBJ1-6; size: few; D: .; V: TRBV18; DNA: TGTGCCAGCTCACTTTCCGATGGGGGGAATTCACCCCTCCACTTT; CDR3: CASSLSDGGNSPLHF
J: TRBJ2-5; size: few; D: .; V: TRBV27; DNA: TGTGCCAGCAGTCTACTCCCCGGCAGGGCCCAAGAGACCCAGTACTTC; CDR3: CASSLLPGRAQETQYF
J: TRBJ2-1; size: few; D: TRBD2; V: TRBV7-3; DNA: TGTGCCAGCAGCCCAACTAGCGGGGGGGTCCCCTACAATGAGCAGTTCTTC; CDR3: CASSPTSGGVPYNEQFF